This T cell receptor beta chain is from a study of blood T cell repertoires in COVID-19. Study details: From T cells, B-cell-depleted T cells, or PBMCs came the material, which was cDNA or gDNA.

This clone appeared a single time. V shed 4 bases and J 2 bases; nucleotides not matched to a gene: 7. This CDR3 region has 15 residues. Germline CDR1 and CDR2: MNHEY and SVGEGT. In the authors' workflow: From reference gene primer amplification, estimates of nucleated cell counts were derived. Profiled with immunoSEQ multiplex PCR; TCRdb holds only in-frame clones, not every one. For V, J and clone size, that table is used; D and trimming come from the DNA. The data contain about 50,000 clones, 84% of them singletons. Sequenced material: peripheral blood. The TCR originated in a man aged 55 to 70 with acute or convalescent COVID-19. This rearrangement joins TRBV6-2 or TRBV6-3 to TRBJ2-7; 8 bases agree with TRBD1. In DNA form, the CDR3 reads TGTGCCAGCAGTTTTAGGACAGGGAGCACCTACGAGCAGTACTTC. It is translated as CASSFRTGSTYEQYF.